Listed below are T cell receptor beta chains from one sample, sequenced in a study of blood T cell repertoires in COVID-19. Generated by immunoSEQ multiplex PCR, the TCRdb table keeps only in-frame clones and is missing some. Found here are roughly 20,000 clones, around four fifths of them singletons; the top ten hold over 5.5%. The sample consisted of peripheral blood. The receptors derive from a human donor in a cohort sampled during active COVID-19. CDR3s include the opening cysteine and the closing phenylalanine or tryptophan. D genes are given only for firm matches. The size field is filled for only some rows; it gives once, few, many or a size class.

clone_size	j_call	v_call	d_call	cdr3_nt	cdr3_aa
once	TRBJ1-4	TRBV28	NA	TGTGCCAGCAGTGCCGCCGGGGGCGGGAGTGAAAAACTGTTTTTT	CASSAAGGGSEKLFF
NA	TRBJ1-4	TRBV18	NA	TGTGCCAGCTCACCAGTCCGGGAGAGCGGTAATGAAAAACTGTTTTTT	CASSPVRESGNEKLFF
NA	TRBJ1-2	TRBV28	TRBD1	TGTGCCAGCAGTCTACAGGGGGTTCGTGGCTACACCTTC	CASSLQGVRGYTF
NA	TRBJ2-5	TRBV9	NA	TGTGCCAGCAGCGTAGAAGGAGGGGGCAGTGAGACCCAGTACTTC	CASSVEGGGSETQYF
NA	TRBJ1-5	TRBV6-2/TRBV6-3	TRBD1	TGTGCCAGCAGTTGGGGACAGCCCAATCAGCCCCAGCATTTT	CASSWGQPNQPQHF
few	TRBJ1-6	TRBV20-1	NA	TGCAGTGCTACTGAGCACATAATACAGGAGAGAAATTCACCCCTCCACTTT	CSATEHIIQERNSPLHF
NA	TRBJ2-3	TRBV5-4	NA	TGTGCCAGCAGCTCGACTAGCACAGATACGCAGTATTTT	CASSSTSTDTQYF
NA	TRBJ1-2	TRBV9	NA	TGTGCCAGCAGATCTTCCCGGACAGACTATGGCTACACCTTC	CASRSSRTDYGYTF
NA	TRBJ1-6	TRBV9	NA	TGTGCCAGCAGCGTAGGCAGGACTTGGAATTCACCCCTCCACTTT	CASSVGRTWNSPLHF
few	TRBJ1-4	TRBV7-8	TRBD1	TGTGCCAGCAGCCCAGGGGGTGGACAGTTAAATGAAAAACTGTTTTTT	CASSPGGGQLNEKLFF
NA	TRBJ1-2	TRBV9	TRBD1	TGTGCCAGCAGCGGGACAGGGCGAGGCTACACCTTC	CASSGTGRGYTF
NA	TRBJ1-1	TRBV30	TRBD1	TGTGCCTGGAGTGAACAGGGGTACACTGAAGCTTTCTTT	CAWSEQGYTEAFF
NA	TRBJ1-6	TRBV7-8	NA	TGTGCCAGCAGCCAACAGGGTAATTCACCCCTCCACTTT	CASSQQGNSPLHF
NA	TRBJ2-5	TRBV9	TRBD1	TGTGCCAGCAGCGTAGAGCCAGGGGGCCTGGAGACCCAGTACTTC	CASSVEPGGLETQYF
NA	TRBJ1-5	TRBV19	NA	TGTGCCAGCTCGACAGACACCAATCAGCCCCAGCATTTT	CASSTDTNQPQHF
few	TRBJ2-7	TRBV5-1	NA	TGCGCCAGCAGTTTGACCGGGGGTGTCTCCTACGAGCAGTACTTC	CASSLTGGVSYEQYF
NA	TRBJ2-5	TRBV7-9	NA	TGTGCCAGCAGCTTAGGAGGTAGCCAAGAGACCCAGTACTTC	CASSLGGSQETQYF
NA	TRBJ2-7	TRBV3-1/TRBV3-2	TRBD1	TGTGCCAGCAGCCAGGCGGACAGGGGTTACTCCTACGAGCAGTACTTC	CASSQADRGYSYEQYF
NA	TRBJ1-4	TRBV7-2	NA	TGTGCCAGCAGCTCGACAGGATCGGCTAATGAAAAACTGTTTTTT	CASSSTGSANEKLFF
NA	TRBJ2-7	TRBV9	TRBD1	TGTGCCAGCAGGGTACCGGGACAGTCCTACGAGCAGTACTTC	CASRVPGQSYEQYF
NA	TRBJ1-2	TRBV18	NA	TGTGCCAGCTCACCACTGTCAGGGGACTATGGCTACACCTTC	CASSPLSGDYGYTF
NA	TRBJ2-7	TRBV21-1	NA	TGTGCCAGCAGCACAGCCCAGCGGGTCGCCGGCGTCTACGAGCAGTACTTC	CASSTAQRVAGVYEQYF